Below, 21 T cell receptor beta chains from the same sample are listed, as sequenced in a study of cytomegalovirus exposure and HLA in healthy donors. 60 Vbeta and 13 Jbeta primers were used in PCR. Data came from immunoSEQ multiplex PCR; TCRdb stores just in-frame clones and leaves some out. The sample shows approximately 140,000 clones, 60% to 85% of them seen only once. Sequences were obtained from PBMCs. All receptors derive from a man over 45 in good health and CMV-seropositive.

The chain links TRBV27 to TRBJ1-2; 11 bases align to TRBD1. The germline V gene has CDR1 MNHEY and CDR2 SMNVEV (reference sequence). The CDR3 totals 17 residues. The ends lost 3 bases at V and 5 bases at J; junction bases unmatched: 11. CDR3 residues: CASSFFRTGGAFYGYTF. In DNA form, the CDR3 reads TGTGCCAGCAGTTTCTTCAGGACAGGGGGCGCGTTTTATGGCTACACCTTC.

V usage is TRBV2 and J usage is TRBJ1-5; 8 nucleotides agree with TRBD1. The germline V gene encodes CDR1 SNHLY and CDR2 FYNNEI. This CDR3 contains 14 residues. Unmatched junction bases numbered 5, after V lost 4 bases and J lost 6 bases. The DNA for the CDR3 is TGTGCCAGCAGTGCAGGGGGCTTAGGTCAGCCCCAGCATTTT. Translating gives CASSAGGLGQPQHF.

The chain uses TRBV6-1 and TRBJ1-1; 8 bases fit TRBD1. There are 12 residues in the CDR3. Per germline, CDR1 MNHNS and CDR2 SASEGT. The junction had 7 bases not matched to a gene; V was cut back by 6 bases and J by 10 bases. CDR3 loop: CASRDGQGRAFF. CDR3 bases: TGTGCCAGCAGGGACGGACAGGGTAGAGCTTTCTTT.

This clone has only one observation. V and J are TRBV28 and TRBJ2-7, with D possibly TRBD2 on 5 matching bases. The ends were cut back, 6 bases at V and 6 bases at J, with 18 bases in the middle. This CDR3 is built from 14 residues. The germline CDR1 and CDR2 sequences are MDHEN and SYDVKM. As DNA, the CDR3 is TGTGCCAGCAGACGATCCGGGATGCCGGGCGAGCAGTACTTC. Its translation is CASRRSGMPGEQYF.

The chain joins TRBV18 to TRBJ2-7; 11 nucleotides align to TRBD2. CDR1 is KGHSH, CDR2 LQKENI, per germline. The CDR3 is 15 residues long. The J segment lost 0 bases and the V segment lost 6 bases, leaving 4 bases of the junction unmatched. The CDR3 protein is CASSPGTSGSYEQYF. In DNA form, the CDR3 reads TGTGCCAGCTCGCCGGGGACTAGCGGCTCCTACGAGCAGTACTTC.

The rearrangement joins TRBV5-4 to TRBJ2-1; a weak D match, TRBD2 (6 bases). CDR3 size: 15 residues. V was shortened by 0 bases and J by 5 bases, with 12 bases between the two germline ends. Germline V CDR1 and CDR2: SGHNT, YYREEE (reference sequence). CDR3 sequence: CASSLVAGSNNEQFF. For the CDR3, the DNA is TGTGCCAGCAGCTTGGTGGCGGGAAGCAACAATGAGCAGTTCTTC.

The genes are TRBV5-1 and TRBJ2-7, with D perhaps TRBD2 (6 bases). V gave up 0 bases and J gave up 4 bases, with 11 bases separating them. The CDR3 has 14 amino acids. CDR1 SGHRS and CDR2 YFSETQ come from the germline V gene. Written as DNA, the CDR3 is TGCGCCAGCAGCTTGGCGGGAGAGGGTTACGAGCAGTACTTC. Its protein is CASSLAGEGYEQYF.

The chain employs TRBV28 and TRBJ2-7; no clear D. Germline CDR1 and CDR2: MDHEN and SYDVKM. Trimming took off 2 bases at V and 3 bases at J, with 14 bases between the two ends. The CDR3 sequence is 15 residues long. The DNA of the CDR3 is TGTGCCAGCAGTTTAGGATCGAGCAGGAACTACGAGCAGTACTTC. Translated, it gives CASSLGSSRNYEQYF.

This clone has a handful of counts. This sequence joins TRBV11-2 and TRBJ1-3; D remains ambiguous. Trimming removed 1 base from V and 1 base from J, with 5 bases in between. CDR1 is SGHAT and CDR2 is FQNNGV in the germline V gene. The CDR3 has 14 amino acids. CDR3 sequence (DNA): TGTGCCAGCAGCTTAGGGGCATCTGGAAACACCATATATTTT. This codes for CASSLGASGNTIYF.

The V and J genes are TRBV5-1 and TRBJ2-1; 8 bases match TRBD2. This CDR3 comprises 15 residues. The V and J ends lost 4 bases and 7 bases, in that order; junction bases with no gene match: 10. Germline CDR1 reads SGHRS; CDR2 reads YFSETQ. CDR3 amino acids: CASSGGWTSINEQFF. The CDR3 DNA is TGCGCCAGCAGCGGGGGTTGGACTAGCATTAATGAGCAGTTCTTC. Full variable domain (remainder filled in from reference TRBV5-1 and TRBJ2-1): KAGVTQTPRYLIKTRGQQVTLSCSPISGHRSVSWYQQTPGQGLQFLFEYFSETQRNKGNFPGRFSGRQFSNSRSEMNVSTLELGDSALYLCASSGGWTSINEQFFGPGTRLTVL.

The gene calls are TRBV11-3 and TRBJ2-3; the D gene is possibly TRBD2 (5 bases). The germline V and J ends were trimmed by 1 base and 6 bases, with 8 bases remaining between them. Germline CDR1 SGHNT, CDR2 YENEEA. CDR3 length equals 13 residues. The CDR3: CASSLGSGDTQYF. In nucleotides, the CDR3 is TGTGCCAGCAGCTTAGGTTCGGGGGATACGCAGTATTTT.

The chain carries TRBV6-5 and TRBJ2-3, with 9 bases identical to TRBD2. With V trimmed by 7 bases and J by 1 base, 0 bases remained unmatched. In germline, CDR1 is MNHEY, CDR2 SVGAGI. The CDR3 runs 13 residues. The CDR3 reads CASIAGGTDTQYF. The CDR3 DNA reads TGTGCCAGCATAGCGGGAGGCACAGATACGCAGTATTTT.

The V and J genes are TRBV28 and TRBJ2-1; tentative D call: TRBD1 (8 bases). The CDR3 has 14 residues. Germline CDR1 reads MDHEN; CDR2 reads SYDVKM. Trimming shortened V by 5 bases and J by 6 bases, and 14 bases separated the two germline ends. The DNA for the CDR3 is TGTGCCAGCAGTATTAACAGGGGGGGCAATGAGCAGTTCTTC. This gives the protein CASSINRGGNEQFF.

This chain links TRBV10-3 with TRBJ2-7; D is possibly TRBD2 (7 bases). The CDR3 contains 13 residues. CDR1 ENHRY and CDR2 SYGVKD come from the germline V gene. The V end was cut by 4 bases, the J end by 8 bases, with 15 bases between. CDR3: CAISVGGTTQQYF. The CDR3 DNA reads TGTGCCATCAGTGTCGGGGGGACAACGCAGCAGTACTTC.

This chain links TRBV5-1 with TRBJ2-1, with a weak D call TRBD1 (7 bases). This CDR3 is 13 amino acids long. Trimming took 5 bases from V and 10 from J, leaving 16 bases between them. CDR1 is SGHRS and CDR2 is YFSETQ in the germline V gene. CDR3 residues: CASSSRRGLEQFF. CDR3 DNA sequence: TGCGCCAGCAGTTCCAGGAGGGGGCTCGAGCAGTTCTTC. Drawing the rest from reference TRBV5-1 and TRBJ2-1, the complete variable domain is KAGVTQTPRYLIKTRGQQVTLSCSPISGHRSVSWYQQTPGQGLQFLFEYFSETQRNKGNFPGRFSGRQFSNSRSEMNVSTLELGDSALYLCASSSRRGLEQFFGPGTRLTVL.

The J gene is TRBJ1-2, the V gene TRBV6-6; the D gene is possibly TRBD1 (6 bases). Germline CDR1 MNHNY, CDR2 SVGAGI (reference sequence). Trimming left V 0 bases short and J 4 bases short, with 9 bases between. This CDR3 has 14 residues. The CDR3 reads CASSYSGTLYGYTF. CDR3 DNA sequence: TGTGCCAGCAGTTACTCCGGGACACTCTATGGCTACACCTTC.

The V call is TRBV19, the J call TRBJ2-3, with 10 bases matching TRBD2. The J segment lost 1 base and the V segment lost 3 bases, leaving 7 bases of the junction unmatched. The CDR3 length is 17 residues. Germline V CDR1 and CDR2: LNHDA, SQIVND (reference sequence). The DNA of the CDR3 is TGTGCCAGTAGTATTCGGTCGGGGACTAGCGGCACAGATACGCAGTATTTT. This translates into CASSIRSGTSGTDTQYF.

The chain links TRBV5-1 to TRBJ2-1; TRBD2 matches 11 bases. CDR1 SGHRS and CDR2 YFSETQ come from the germline V gene. CDR3 length equals 15 residues. V dropped 0 bases and J dropped 4; count of bases not matched to a gene: 0. CDR3 region: CASSLGTSGYNEQFF. The CDR3 DNA reads TGCGCCAGCAGCTTGGGGACTAGCGGGTACAATGAGCAGTTCTTC.

CDR3 region: CASMEGPYEQYF. CDR3 nucleotide sequence: TGTGCCAGCATGGAGGGGCCCTACGAGCAGTACTTC. V is TRBV27 and J is TRBJ2-7, with D tentatively TRBD2 (6 bases). Trimming removed 7 bases from V and 2 bases from J, with 9 bases in between. CDR3 length: 12 amino acids. Germline values: CDR1 MNHEY, CDR2 SMNVEV (reference sequence).

CDR3 loop: CASSRNLGQGIEAFF. CDR3 nucleotide sequence: TGTGCCAGCAGCAGGAACTTAGGACAGGGGATTGAAGCTTTCTTT. The genes are TRBV21-1 and TRBJ1-1; the table calls TRBD1, which could not be checked here. TRBV21-1 is shown as a pseudogene. The CDR3 runs to 15 residues.

The rearrangement joins TRBV6-1 to TRBJ2-7; D remains unclear. Germline V gene data show CDR1 as MNHNS and CDR2 as SASEGT. V lost 3 bases, J lost 3 bases, and 12 bases lay in between. The CDR3 totals 14 residues. CDR3 sequence (DNA): TGTGCCAGCAGTGATGCGGCGGAGCTCTACGAGCAGTACTTC. Protein product: CASSDAAELYEQYF.